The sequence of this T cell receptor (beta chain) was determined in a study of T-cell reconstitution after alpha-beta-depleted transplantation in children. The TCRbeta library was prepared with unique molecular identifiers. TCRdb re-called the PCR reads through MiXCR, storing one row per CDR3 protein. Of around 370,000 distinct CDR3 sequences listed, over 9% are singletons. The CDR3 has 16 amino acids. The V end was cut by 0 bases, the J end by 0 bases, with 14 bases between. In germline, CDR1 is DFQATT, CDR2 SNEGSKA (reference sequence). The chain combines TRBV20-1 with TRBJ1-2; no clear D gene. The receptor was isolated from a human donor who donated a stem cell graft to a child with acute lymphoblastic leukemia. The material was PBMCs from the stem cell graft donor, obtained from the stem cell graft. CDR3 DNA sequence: TGCAGTGCTAGAGATCTGGCACCTAGTACTAACTATGGCTACACCTTC. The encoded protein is CSARDLAPSTNYGYTF.